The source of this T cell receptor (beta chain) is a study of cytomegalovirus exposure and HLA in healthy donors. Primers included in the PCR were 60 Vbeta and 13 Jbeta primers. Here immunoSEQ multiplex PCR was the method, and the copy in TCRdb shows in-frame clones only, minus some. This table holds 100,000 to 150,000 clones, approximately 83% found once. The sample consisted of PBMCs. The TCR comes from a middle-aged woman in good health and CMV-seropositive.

The CDR3 sequence: CASSYHSPGTEAFF. The CDR3 bases are TGTGCCAGCAGCTACCACAGCCCGGGGACTGAAGCTTTCTTT. V gene TRBV11-2 combines with J gene TRBJ1-1; no firm D call. This CDR3 contains 14 residues. Germline V lookup: CDR1 SGHAT, CDR2 FQNNGV. V was pared by 4 bases and J by 5 bases, with 14 bases between.